These T cell receptor beta chains were read from a single sample in a study of blood T cells in healthy people across ages. TCRdb re-derived calls from the 5' RACE reads in MiXCR, one entry per CDR3 protein. The table lists over a million distinct CDR3 sequences, approximately 59% of them singletons. Sequenced sample: blood. These receptors were taken from a man aged 18 to 30 in good health. Each CDR3 is given without its conserved first and last residue.

J: TRBJ2-7
V: TRBV10-3
CDR3: AIRSTSLSYEQY

J: TRBJ1-6
V: TRBV4-1
CDR3: ASSQGGNSPLH

J: TRBJ2-1
V: TRBV12-3/TRBV12-4
CDR3: ASGGHEQF

J: -
V: TRBV27
CDR3: ASSDVGTATHEQY

J: TRBJ2-7
V: TRBV9
CDR3: ASSVGYRGEQY

J: TRBJ1-2
V: TRBV29-1
CDR3: SVDSAWRGYT

J: TRBJ1-1
V: TRBV27
CDR3: ASSPLGQGHTEAF

J: TRBJ2-2
V: TRBV29-1
CDR3: SVRVTEYTGELF

J: TRBJ1-2
V: TRBV20-1
CDR3: SALGPGHEFYGYT

J: TRBJ1-1
V: TRBV6-2/TRBV6-3
CDR3: ASRNTGEAEAF

J: TRBJ2-3
V: TRBV29-1
CDR3: SVEPQGGTDTQY

J: TRBJ2-1
V: TRBV27
CDR3: ASSSGTSGHNEQF

J: -
V: TRBV7-9
CDR3: ASSLQDAGLWYEQY

J: TRBJ2-4
V: TRBV7-9
CDR3: ASRTGVGEQY

J: TRBJ2-3
V: TRBV20-1
CDR3: SATPAFRSYTDTQY